The 8 T cell receptor beta chains presented below share a single source sample, sequenced in a study of cytomegalovirus exposure and HLA in healthy donors. The repertoire was sequenced with immunoSEQ multiplex PCR; TCRdb's copy has only in-frame clones and lacks some. This sample has roughly 150,000 clones, with approximately 94% found just once. Sequencing was carried out using PBMCs. All receptors come from a man younger than 35 in good health and CMV-seropositive.

V is TRBV6-5 and J is TRBJ1-2; TRBD1 agrees at 7 bases. The trim removed 0 bases at V and 4 bases at J, leaving 5 bases unmatched. The germline V gene encodes CDR1 MNHEY and CDR2 SVGAGI. The length of the CDR3 is 15 residues. CDR3 amino acids: CASSYSIHRGYGYTF. In DNA form, the CDR3 reads TGTGCCAGCAGTTACTCGATTCACAGGGGCTATGGCTACACCTTC.

J is TRBJ2-3 and V is TRBV9, with D possibly being TRBD2 (5 bases). Trimming removed 6 bases at V and 4 bases at J, with 24 bases between. The CDR3 sequence is 17 residues long. Germline V gives CDR1 SGDLS, CDR2 YYNGEE. The CDR3 reads CASTPLADLTGADTQYF. CDR3 nucleotides: TGTGCCAGCACCCCCCTAGCAGACTTGACCGGGGCAGATACGCAGTATTTT.

The gene calls are TRBV29-1 and TRBJ2-2, with D possibly being TRBD1 (5 bases). V dropped 7 bases and J dropped 2 bases, with 14 bases sitting between them. The germline CDR1 and CDR2 sequences are SQVTM and ANQGSEA. The CDR3 runs to 14 residues. DNA of the CDR3: TGCAGCGCATCGGACACTACAAACACCGGGGAGCTGTTTTTT. Translating gives CSASDTTNTGELFF.

This clone was detected once. V is TRBV28 and J is TRBJ2-3; D might be TRBD1 (5 bases). Germline assignment: CDR1 MDHEN and CDR2 SYDVKM. V was shortened by 7 bases and J by 3 bases, with 23 bases between the two germline ends. The CDR3 has 17 amino acids. This CDR3 is CASTPSPFGRVTDTQYF. The CDR3 DNA is TGTGCCAGCACCCCCTCGCCATTCGGCAGGGTGACAGATACGCAGTATTTT. The full variable domain, with the rest looked up from reference TRBV28 and TRBJ2-3, is DVKVTQSSRYLVKRTGEKVFLECVQDMDHENMFWYRQDPGLGLRLIYFSYDVKMKEKGDIPEGYSVSREKKERFSLILESASTNQTSMYLCASTPSPFGRVTDTQYFGPGTRLTVL.

This chain connects TRBV2 to TRBJ2-3; TRBD1 is a possible D gene (6 bases). Between the trimmed V and J ends, which lost 7 bases and 4 bases, there was a span of 15 bases. This CDR3 is 14 amino acids long. Per germline, CDR1 SNHLY and CDR2 FYNNEI. CDR3 DNA sequence: TGTGCCAGCACATTGAAGGGGGTGGCAGATACGCAGTATTTT. It is translated as CASTLKGVADTQYF.

The chain has TRBV6-5 and TRBJ2-3; D is possibly TRBD2 (6 bases). Germline-derived CDR1 and CDR2 are MNHEY and SVGAGI. The CDR3 is 15 amino acids. V lost 6 bases and J lost 3, with 16 bases in between. CDR3 sequence reads: CASRPTRAVTDTQYF. CDR3 in DNA: TGTGCCAGCAGACCGACTAGAGCGGTGACAGATACGCAGTATTTT.

The chain recombines TRBV30 with TRBJ2-1; 14 bases line up with TRBD2. The CDR3 runs to 15 residues. V lost 2 bases and J lost 8; bases outside the gene matches: 5. Germline CDR1 GTSNPN, CDR2 SVGIG (reference sequence). The chain's CDR3 is CAWSLGLAGAYEQFF. The CDR3 bases are TGTGCCTGGAGTCTGGGACTAGCGGGGGCTTATGAGCAGTTCTTC.

This chain links TRBV2 with TRBJ1-6, with D maybe TRBD1 (6 bases). Germline V lookup: CDR1 SNHLY, CDR2 FYNNEI. The CDR3 has 13 residues. Trimming left V 11 bases short and J 7 bases short, with 15 bases between. CDR3 sequence: CAQQGTRNSPLHF. The CDR3 DNA is TGTGCCCAACAGGGCACCAGAAATTCACCCCTCCACTTT.